The T cell receptor beta chain described here comes from a study of CD8+CD57+ T cells in acquired aplastic anemia. Study in general: When averaged, DNA from sorted CD4+ and CD8+ cells came to 3.2 ug.

Genomic DNA templated the TCR beta VDJ and CDR3 profiling. TCRdb passed the reads through MiXCR, listing each CDR3 protein once. Counted here are 400,000 to 600,000 distinct CDR3 sequences, around a third occurring once; the ten biggest clones make up 0.82%. Worth noting for this clonotype: The antigen remains unidentified.

In patients chosen for sequencing, flow cytometry had shown CD8+CD57+ cell expansion. Each patient carried a diagnosis of severe acquired aplastic anemia. Overall study results and limits: The study found no significant CD8+ Simpson's diversity difference between patients and controls. Patients and controls shared about 30 CD8+ CDR3 sequences, which appeared highly expressed in patients and within their immunodominant clones.

Germline V CDR1 and CDR2: SGHAT, FQDESV (reference sequence). The length of the CDR3 is 21 residues. V lost 1 base, J lost 1 base, and 23 bases lay in between. The chain combines TRBV11-1 with TRBJ1-6; tentative D call: TRBD1 (5 bases). Input material: sorted CD4+, CD8+, or CD8+CD57+ T cells (not recorded which) from PBMCs. The sequence derives from a human donor with aplastic anemia. The CDR3 nucleotides read TGTGCCAGCAGCTTAGGAGGGCTCAGGGATAGTCCTGGGTCCTATAATTCACCCCTCCACTTT. This sequence encodes CASSLGGLRDSPGSYNSPLHF.